The subject of this entry is one T cell receptor beta chain. Its antigen is not known. Produced via immunoSEQ multiplex PCR; TCRdb's table is partial and in-frame only. Seen here are roughly 110,000 clones, roughly 90% observed once, and the top ten hold approximately 5%. The record originates from a study of T cell responses to AZD1222 COVID-19 vaccine. The study's findings and limits: Females outnumbered males among donors, who were mostly white British; clonal diversity was possibly underestimated.

The CDR3 contains 14 residues. Germline loops: CDR1 SGHAT, CDR2 FQNNGV. V shed 1 base and J shed 6 bases, with 10 bases lying between them. V is TRBV11-2 and J is TRBJ1-5; a weak D match, TRBD1 (5 bases). This sequence originates from an adult in good health. Specimen: peripheral blood, collected on day 0 of AZD1222 vaccination. The CDR3 nucleotides are TGTGCCAGCAGCTTAGCTGGGGGTGGTCAGCCCCAGCATTTT. As protein: CASSLAGGGQPQHF.